This TCR beta chain came from a study of T cells in Graves' hyperthyroidism and ophthalmopathy. The CDR3 consists of 13 residues. Germline loops: CDR1 DFQATT, CDR2 SNEGSKA (reference sequence). V was clipped by 6 bases and J by 3 bases, with 12 bases between them. The TCR beta CDR3 regions underwent amplification using RNA transcripts as the source. A first-round RT-PCR of the TCR CDR3 used the HTBI primer set. TCRdb itself ran the multiplex PCR reads through MiXCR, one entry per CDR3 protein. The repertoire consists of some 440,000 distinct CDR3 sequences, with approximately 14% occurring once and the leading ten covering around an eighth. This clonotype was counted at least ten times.

The sequenced material came from blood. The V gene is TRBV20-1, the J gene TRBJ1-5; possible D gene TRBD1, 5 bases. The sequence derives from a woman aged 18 to 35 with Graves' hyperthyroidism. Written as DNA, the CDR3 is TGCAGTGCAGGAGGGGCCCACAATCAGCCCCAGCATTTT. It codes for CSAGGAHNQPQHF.